This T cell receptor (beta chain) was sequenced in a study of cytomegalovirus exposure and HLA in healthy donors. General study results and limits: The study recorded 150 to 200 TCR beta chains that were cytomegalovirus-associated. Three CMV-associated chains proved CMV antigen-specific in vitro.

The V end was cut by 5 bases, the J end by 3 bases, with 15 bases between. The CDR3 runs to 14 residues. Per the germline V gene, CDR1 is SGHNT and CDR2 is YYREEE (reference sequence). The study ran its PCR with 60 Vbeta and 13 Jbeta primers. Sequencing was performed with immunoSEQ multiplex PCR; in TCRdb, only in-frame clones are kept and a portion is missing. The table has 60,000 to 70,000 clones, roughly 77% seen once. These donors counted as nominally healthy when sampled, but unrecorded immune exposures were likely. Worth noting for this clone: Its antigen remains unknown.

The sample taken for sequencing was PBMCs. The chain uses TRBV5-4 and TRBJ2-7, with D perhaps matching TRBD2 (6 bases). This receptor was taken from a woman in her thirties or forties in good health and CMV-seropositive. CDR3 in amino acids: CASRGRDGGYEQYF. CDR3 nucleotides: TGTGCCAGCAGAGGCCGGGACGGGGGCTACGAGCAGTACTTC.